These 29 T cell receptor beta chains originate from one sample sequenced in a study of T cells in Graves' hyperthyroidism and ophthalmopathy. TCR beta CDR3 regions were amplified from RNA transcripts. TCR CDR3 underwent first-round RT-PCR with the HTBI primer set. From the multiplex PCR reads, TCRdb called clonotypes with MiXCR, one entry per CDR3 protein. In the table there are about 400,000 distinct CDR3 sequences, approximately 15% of which are singletons. The sample consisted of blood. Receptors were obtained from a woman aged 18-29 years with Graves' hyperthyroidism that later progressed to Graves' ophthalmopathy.

This clonotype was detected ten times or more. The chain couples TRBV20-1 to TRBJ2-1; 7 bases fit TRBD2. Germline V CDR1 and CDR2: DFQATT, SNEGSKA (reference sequence). The CDR3 loop spans 15 amino acids. J lost 7 bases, V lost 6 bases, and 15 bases had no gene match. Here the CDR3 DNA reads TGCAGTGCCACCCCCGGCGGTAGCGGGCTTAATGAGCAGTTCTTC. Amino acids: CSATPGGSGLNEQFF.

This clonotype was detected a few times. The chain has TRBV24-1 and TRBJ2-3; D ambiguous. From germline, CDR1 is KGHDR and CDR2 SFDVKD. Trimming pared 5 bases from V and 5 bases from J, leaving 10 bases between. CDR3 length: 13 residues. The CDR3 loop is CATSAGSKDTQYF. The CDR3 DNA reads as TGTGCCACCAGTGCTGGGTCGAAAGATACGCAGTATTTT.

This clonotype was counted many times. This chain links TRBV28 with TRBJ2-1; 10 bases match TRBD2. The CDR3 runs 16 residues. Unmatched junction bases numbered 11, after V lost 5 bases and J lost 7 bases. Germline V gene sequence: CDR1 MDHEN, CDR2 SYDVKM. CDR3 bases: TGTGCCAGCAGTCCGGCACCGGGACTAGCGAGTAATGAGCAGTTCTTC. This gives the protein CASSPAPGLASNEQFF.

In this sample, this clonotype turned up many times. The chain joins TRBV7-2 to TRBJ2-5; no clear D. This CDR3 has 12 amino acids. The V and J ends lost 5 bases and 1 base respectively, with 5 bases between them. CDR1 is SGHTA and CDR2 is FQGNSA in the germline V gene. CDR3 region: CASSPFQETQYF. The CDR3 nucleotides read TGTGCCAGCAGCCCATTCCAAGAGACCCAGTACTTC.

This clonotype was observed a few times. This chain joins TRBV4-3 and TRBJ2-5, with D unclear. Germline CDR1 reads LGHNA; CDR2 reads YSLEER. The CDR3 spans 14 residues. Trimming took off 2 bases at V and 0 bases at J, with 7 bases between the two ends. The CDR3, as DNA: TGCGCCAGCAGCCAAACACCGTACCAAGAGACCCAGTACTTC. Encoded protein: CASSQTPYQETQYF.

There are many counts of this clonotype. The chain carries TRBV6-1 and TRBJ2-7, with 7 bases matching TRBD1. The V gene end was trimmed by 5 bases and the J gene end by 5 bases; junction bases not matched to a gene: 9. CDR1 and CDR2 from the germline V gene are MNHNS and SASEGT. The CDR3 is made up of 14 amino acids. The CDR3 sequence is CASSSTGQTHEQYF. The CDR3 nucleotides are TGTGCCAGCAGTTCGACAGGGCAAACCCACGAGCAGTACTTC.

This clonotype showed up many times. CDR3 sequence (DNA): TGTGCCACCACCAGGGAACCGGTTTCACCCCTCCACTTT. Its translation: CATTREPVSPLHF. This chain connects TRBV28 to TRBJ1-6, with D possibly matching TRBD1 (5 bases). This CDR3 region has 13 residues. Germline loops: CDR1 MDHEN, CDR2 SYDVKM. V was clipped by 10 bases and J by 9 bases, with 16 bases between them.

The J gene is TRBJ2-2, the V gene TRBV5-5, with 7 bases aligning to TRBD2. This CDR3 has 15 residues. CDR1 and CDR2 (germline): SGHKS, YYEKEE (reference sequence). The junction had 6 bases not matched to a gene; V was cut back by 3 bases and J by 4 bases. Here the CDR3 DNA reads TGTGCCAGCAGCTGGGAGGGGCCGGGCACCGGGGAGCTGTTTTTT. Amino acids: CASSWEGPGTGELFF.

This clonotype was detected ten times or more. The chain is built from TRBV2 and TRBJ2-5, with TRBD1 as a possible D gene (6 bases). CDR1 SNHLY and CDR2 FYNNEI come from the germline V gene. This CDR3 contains 15 residues. Trimming took off 7 bases at V and 2 bases at J, with 17 bases between the two ends. DNA of the CDR3: TGTGCCAGCAATGGTGGGAACGACAGGCAAGAGACCCAGTACTTC. Its translation: CASNGGNDRQETQYF.

This clonotype was seen more than once but under ten times. This chain links TRBV7-3 with TRBJ2-5; 14 bases are shared with TRBD2. V shed 5 bases and J 11 bases; nucleotides not matched to a gene: 10. The CDR3 totals 15 residues. In germline, CDR1 is SGHTA, CDR2 FQGTGA. The DNA for the CDR3 is TGTGCCAGCAGCCCTACCGGGACTAGCGGGAGTCTACAGTACTTC. Residues: CASSPTGTSGSLQYF.

Concerning this clonotype itself: At one end, the junction sequence differs from germline, possibly due to a read error. V gene TRBV7-6 combines with J gene TRBJ2-1; weak D call: TRBD1 (5 bases). The CDR3 covers 15 residues. Germline V CDR1 and CDR2: SGHVS, FNYEAQ. CDR3 nucleotides: TGTGGCAGCAGCTTAGTGGCAGGGTCAGATTTTGAGCAGTTCTTC. Translated: CGSSLVAGSDFEQFF.

A single count supports this clonotype. V and J are TRBV6-1 and TRBJ2-7, with D possibly TRBD1 on 6 matching bases. The CDR3 has 12 amino acids. Deletions cut 4 bases from V and 7 bases from J, with 11 bases between. CDR1 MNHNS and CDR2 SASEGT come from the germline V gene. The CDR3 sequence is CASSARGSEQYF. The CDR3 DNA is TGTGCCAGCAGTGCCAGGGGATCAGAGCAGTACTTC.

This clonotype was found a few times. The chain carries TRBV3-1 and TRBJ1-4, with TRBD1 identical over 7 bases. V gave up 1 base and J gave up 5 bases; unmatched junction bases: 10. The CDR3 consists of 17 residues. Germline V lookup: CDR1 LGHDT, CDR2 YNNKEL (reference sequence). The CDR3 bases are TGTGCCAGCAGCCAAGTGGTAGGACAGGTTAGAAATGAAAAACTGTTTTTT. Translated, it gives CASSQVVGQVRNEKLFF.

The chain links TRBV28 to TRBJ1-4, with 9 bases aligning to TRBD1. Trimming at V came to 5 bases and at J to 8 bases, leaving 12 bases not matched to a gene. Germline V gene lookup returns CDR1 MDHEN and CDR2 SYDVKM. The CDR3 loop spans 16 amino acids. This chain's CDR3 is CASSPRWDRAQEKLFF. The CDR3 nucleotides are TGTGCCAGCAGTCCAAGATGGGACAGGGCTCAAGAAAAACTGTTTTTT. The variable domain in full, with the rest retrieved from reference TRBV28 and TRBJ1-4, is DVKVTQSSRYLVKRTGEKVFLECVQDMDHENMFWYRQDPGLGLRLIYFSYDVKMKEKGDIPEGYSVSREKKERFSLILESASTNQTSMYLCASSPRWDRAQEKLFFGSGTQLSVL.

There are many counts of this clonotype. V is TRBV5-1 and J is TRBJ1-1, with no clear D. The CDR3 consists of 14 residues. The germline CDR1 and CDR2 sequences are SGHRS and YFSETQ. Trimming left V 4 bases short and J 1 base short, with 11 bases between. CDR3 amino acids: CASSPYGGNTEAFF. CDR3 in DNA: TGCGCCAGCAGCCCCTACGGAGGGAACACTGAAGCTTTCTTT.

The chain couples TRBV7-2 to TRBJ2-3, with TRBD2 matching 16 bases. The CDR3 contains 18 residues. The V segment lost 4 bases and the J segment 0 bases; nucleotides outside the gene matches: 4. Germline V gene data show CDR1 as SGHTA and CDR2 as FQGNSA. The CDR3 sequence: CASSSGLAGGTSTDTQYF. The CDR3 DNA sequence: TGTGCCAGCAGCTCGGGACTAGCGGGAGGGACTAGCACAGATACGCAGTATTTT.

A note on this clonotype: One base away lies a much larger clone, so this may be a sequencing read error. In this CDR3 the conserved last residue, phenylalanine or tryptophan, is missing, so a read error is likely. The chain is built from TRBV6-1 and TRBJ2-7; possible D gene TRBD2, 5 bases. Trimming took 0 bases from V and 3 from J, leaving 15 bases between them. Per the germline V gene, CDR1 is MNHNS and CDR2 is SASEGT. CDR3 size: 16 residues. CDR3 bases: TGTGCCAGCAGTGAAGCGCTTACGGGAATGGGCTACGAGCAGTACTCC. The encoded protein is CASSEALTGMGYEQYS.

This clonotype was seen ten or more times. The chain uses TRBV29-1 and TRBJ2-3; TRBD2 matches 8 bases. Losses at the gene ends were 4 bases for V and 4 bases for J; bases not matched to a gene: 10. The germline CDR1 and CDR2 sequences are SQVTM and ANQGSEA. The CDR3 extends over 15 amino acids. CDR3 protein: CSVVPGLASPDTQYF. CDR3 sequence (DNA): TGCAGCGTTGTTCCCGGACTAGCTTCCCCAGATACGCAGTATTTT.

The chain uses TRBV20-1 and TRBJ2-3, with TRBD2 matching 11 bases. This CDR3 region has 19 residues. Germline CDR1 reads DFQATT; CDR2 reads SNEGSKA (reference sequence). After removal of 5 bases from V and 2 bases from J, the junction contained 18 bases not matched to a gene. The CDR3 sequence is CSAFLRGELLAGDTDTQYF. The CDR3 DNA reads TGCAGTGCTTTCCTCAGAGGGGAACTACTAGCGGGGGACACAGATACGCAGTATTTT.

This clonotype was counted between two and nine times. The V gene is TRBV5-1, the J gene TRBJ1-3; the match to TRBD1 covers 7 bases. Germline CDR1 is SGHRS and CDR2 is YFSETQ. This CDR3 has 13 amino acids. Trimming took 5 bases from V and 4 from J; bases not matched to a gene: 3. This CDR3 reads CASRQGPGNTIYF. DNA for the CDR3: TGCGCCAGCAGACAGGGGCCCGGAAACACCATATATTTT.

This clonotype occurred many times. CDR3 region: CSAPNRGSVDGYTF. As DNA, the CDR3 is TGCAGTGCCCCCAACAGGGGGTCAGTTGATGGCTACACCTTC. This rearrangement joins TRBV20-1 to TRBJ1-2, with 8 nucleotides matching TRBD1. CDR3 size: 14 residues. The V segment lost 6 bases and the J segment 6 bases; nucleotides outside the gene matches: 12. Germline-derived CDR1 and CDR2 are DFQATT and SNEGSKA (reference sequence).

This clonotype has a handful of counts. The rearrangement joins TRBV20-1 to TRBJ2-1; 16 nucleotides agree with TRBD2. The CDR3 totals 14 residues. Germline CDR1 and CDR2: DFQATT and SNEGSKA (reference sequence). The trim removed 6 bases at V and 8 bases at J, leaving 4 bases unmatched. The CDR3 loop is CSAKGLAGGYEQFF. The CDR3 DNA reads TGCAGTGCAAAGGGACTAGCGGGAGGGTATGAGCAGTTCTTC.

The chain carries TRBV6-2 or TRBV6-3 and TRBJ2-7, with no clear D. The CDR3 spans 13 residues. The germline CDR1 and CDR2 sequences are MNHEY and SVGEGT. V lost 8 bases to trimming and J lost 1 base, with 12 bases between them. CDR3 region: CASRRTASYEQYF. The CDR3, as DNA: TGTGCCAGCCGTCGGACCGCGTCCTACGAGCAGTACTTC.

This clonotype was observed many times. The V and J genes are TRBV6-5 and TRBJ1-4; D gene unclear. With 2 bases removed from V and 4 bases from J, the gap between germline ends came to 20 bases. Germline CDR1 MNHEY, CDR2 SVGAGI. This CDR3 comprises 18 residues. The CDR3 here is CASSYAATPVFGNEKLFF. CDR3 nucleotide sequence: TGTGCCAGCAGTTACGCTGCGACCCCGGTTTTCGGTAATGAAAAACTGTTTTTT.

This clonotype showed up many times. The genes are TRBV27 and TRBJ1-6; TRBD1 agrees at 11 bases. V lost 4 bases to trimming and J lost 10 bases; unmatched junction nucleotides: 3. This CDR3 region has 14 residues. Germline V gene data show CDR1 as MNHEY and CDR2 as SMNVEV (reference sequence). CDR3 loop: CASSWDRGDSPLHF. Written as DNA, the CDR3 is TGTGCCAGCAGTTGGGACAGGGGGGACTCACCCCTCCACTTT.

The chain has TRBV7-9 and TRBJ1-2; D not certain. Trimming stripped 0 bases from V and 6 bases from J, with 8 bases between. The CDR3 extends over 13 amino acids. The germline gives CDR1 SEHNR, CDR2 FQNEAQ (reference sequence). The CDR3 reads CASSLAAFHGYTF. For the CDR3, the DNA is TGTGCCAGCAGCTTAGCTGCGTTCCATGGCTACACCTTC.

This clonotype was counted ten times or more. The rearrangement joins TRBV28 to TRBJ2-4; 9 positions match TRBD1. Per the germline V gene, CDR1 is MDHEN and CDR2 is SYDVKM. V was clipped by 6 bases and J by 0 bases; unmatched bases: 3. The CDR3 length is 15 residues. CDR3 sequence (DNA): TGTGCCAGCAGGACAGGGGGGGAAGCCAAAAACATTCAGTACTTC. The encoded protein is CASRTGGEAKNIQYF.

The chain has TRBV13 and TRBJ1-5, with D maybe TRBD1 (5 bases). The CDR3 consists of 15 residues. The V and J ends lost 0 bases and 7 bases respectively, with 13 bases between them. Germline V gene sequence: CDR1 PRHDT, CDR2 FYEKMQ (reference sequence). In DNA, the CDR3 is TGTGCCAGCAGCTTAGGGGACACAGGAGGCCAGCCCCAGCATTTT. Translation gives CASSLGDTGGQPQHF.

The V gene is TRBV4-3, the J gene TRBJ2-1; 8 bases map to TRBD2. J gave up 10 bases and V 4 bases, and 9 bases lay outside the gene matches. Germline V lookup: CDR1 LGHNA, CDR2 YSLEER. This CDR3 comprises 14 residues. CDR3 loop: CASSPSGGPYEQFF. In DNA form, the CDR3 reads TGCGCCAGCAGCCCATCGGGAGGGCCTTACGAGCAGTTCTTC.